This T cell receptor beta chain stems from a study of T-cell reconstitution after alpha-beta-depleted transplantation in children. A library of TCRbeta sequences, prepared with unique molecular identifiers, was generated. TCRdb used MiXCR to reprocess the PCR reads, holding one entry per CDR3 protein. The table has approximately 270,000 distinct CDR3 sequences, 9.9% seen once. Between the trimmed V and J ends, which lost 8 bases and 2 bases, there was a span of 19 bases. The CDR3 extends over 16 amino acids. The germline V gene encodes CDR1 LGHDT and CDR2 YNNKEL (reference sequence). The TCR sequence derives from a human donor who donated a stem cell graft to a child with SCID. V gene TRBV3-1 combines with J gene TRBJ2-1, with D hard to call. The material was PBMCs from the stem cell graft donor, obtained from the stem cell graft. The CDR3 sequence: CASSNPAHRAYNEQFF. CDR3 DNA sequence: TGTGCCAGCTCCAACCCGGCCCATCGGGCCTACAATGAGCAGTTCTTC.